What follows describes a single T cell receptor beta chain. Antigen specificity is unknown. This specimen comes from a study of PD-1 blockade in classical Hodgkin lymphoma. Findings and caveats of the study: Patients with a complete response exhibited baseline diversity comparable to newly diagnosed patients. With CD4+ cells, TCR diversity rose significantly by C4D1, but not with CD8+ cells.

Sequencing used immunoSEQ multiplex PCR; TCRdb keeps in-frame clones, though not all of them. The sample includes some 21,000 clones, about 80% of them seen just once. V was pared by 2 bases and J by 3 bases, with 8 bases of the junction left unmatched. From germline, CDR1 is MNHEY and CDR2 SMNVEV (reference sequence). The CDR3 length is 16 residues. All patients relapsed after autologous stem cell transplantation, and brentuximab vedotin exposure varied. Patients had relapsed/refractory classical Hodgkin lymphoma with complete response, partial response or progressive disease as best response. The receptor was isolated from a human donor with classical Hodgkin lymphoma. The sequenced sample was peripheral blood mononuclear cells (PBMCs), obtained before the second cycle of nivolumab. The V gene is TRBV27, the J gene TRBJ1-1; 8 positions match TRBD1. CDR3 loop: CASSLKVHRGDTEAFF. The CDR3 DNA reads as TGTGCCAGCAGTTTAAAGGTCCACAGGGGGGACACTGAAGCTTTCTTT.